A selection of T cell receptor beta chains follows, all from one sample in a study of vaccination effects on CD4 cells after COVID-19. The assay was immunoSEQ multiplex PCR, and TCRdb's table has in-frame clones only and misses some. The sample includes 30,000 to 35,000 clones, around 72% seen only once; the top ten take under 8%. These receptors' targets are unknown. This specimen was CD4+ T cells from PBMCs cultured without peptide, taken after COVID-19 vaccination. The source is a human donor who had a prior SARS-CoV-2 infection. Each CDR3 is given with its conserved first and last residue. Each record gives: CDR3 protein, CDR3 DNA, D gene, J gene, V gene. D genes are given only for firm matches.

cdr3_aa: CSAPKGGEQFF; cdr3_nt: TGCAGTGCCCCCAAGGGGGGTGAGCAGTTCTTC; d_call: .; j_call: TRBJ2-1; v_call: TRBV20-1
cdr3_aa: CASSQRVVRTGQQPQHF; cdr3_nt: TGCGCCAGCAGCCAACGGGTGGTCCGGACAGGGCAGCAGCCCCAGCATTTT; d_call: TRBD1; j_call: TRBJ1-5; v_call: TRBV4-1
cdr3_aa: CASSQGRQGPSGNTIYF; cdr3_nt: TGTGCCAGCAGCCAAGGGAGACAGGGGCCCTCTGGAAACACCATATATTTT; d_call: TRBD1; j_call: TRBJ1-3; v_call: TRBV3-1/TRBV3-2
cdr3_aa: CASSFGLGQGKNTEAFF; cdr3_nt: TGTGCCAGCAGCTTTGGATTGGGACAGGGGAAGAACACTGAAGCTTTCTTT; d_call: TRBD1; j_call: TRBJ1-1; v_call: TRBV2
cdr3_aa: CASSRREFGAFF; cdr3_nt: TGTGCCAGCAGCCGCAGGGAATTTGGGGCTTTCTTT; d_call: .; j_call: TRBJ1-1; v_call: TRBV16
cdr3_aa: CATWRTGGTDTQYF; cdr3_nt: TGTGCCACCTGGCGGACAGGGGGCACAGATACGCAGTATTTT; d_call: TRBD1; j_call: TRBJ2-3; v_call: TRBV6-5
cdr3_aa: CASSQDRTDTQYF; cdr3_nt: TGCGCCAGCAGCCAAGATCGCACAGATACGCAGTATTTT; d_call: .; j_call: TRBJ2-3; v_call: TRBV4-3
cdr3_aa: CASSLQGRSGANVLTF; cdr3_nt: TGTGCCAGCAGCTTACAGGGAAGGTCTGGGGCCAACGTCCTGACTTTC; d_call: .; j_call: TRBJ2-6; v_call: TRBV7-2
cdr3_aa: CASSLQGSTQYF; cdr3_nt: TGCGCCAGCAGCTTGCAGGGTTCGACGCAGTACTTC; d_call: .; j_call: TRBJ2-7; v_call: TRBV5-1
cdr3_aa: CASSLWPTSSYNEQFF; cdr3_nt: TGTGCCAGCAGCTTGTGGCCAACCAGCTCCTACAATGAGCAGTTCTTC; d_call: .; j_call: TRBJ2-1; v_call: TRBV7-3
cdr3_aa: CASSFSREWRWGYTF; cdr3_nt: TGTGCCAGCAGCTTTTCAAGGGAGTGGCGGTGGGGCTACACCTTC; d_call: .; j_call: TRBJ1-2; v_call: TRBV5-4
cdr3_aa: CASSVGPNNEQFF; cdr3_nt: TGTGCCAGCAGCGTCGGACCCAACAATGAGCAGTTCTTC; d_call: .; j_call: TRBJ2-1; v_call: TRBV7-2
cdr3_aa: CASSLAAGGAYNSPLHF; cdr3_nt: TGCGCCAGCAGCTTGGCGGCAGGGGGCGCTTATAATTCACCCCTCCACTTT; d_call: TRBD1; j_call: TRBJ1-6; v_call: TRBV5-1
cdr3_aa: CAISDRETEAFF; cdr3_nt: TGTGCCATCAGTGATCGGGAAACTGAAGCTTTCTTT; d_call: .; j_call: TRBJ1-1; v_call: TRBV10-3
cdr3_aa: CASSINGDSRIEQYF; cdr3_nt: TGTGCCAGTAGTATTAATGGGGACAGTCGGATCGAGCAGTACTTC; d_call: TRBD1; j_call: TRBJ2-7; v_call: TRBV19
cdr3_aa: CASSRSGLITGELFF; cdr3_nt: TGTGCCAGCTCAAGGTCGGGACTAATCACCGGGGAGCTGTTTTTT; d_call: TRBD2; j_call: TRBJ2-2; v_call: TRBV18
cdr3_aa: CASVKRTGYNSPLHF; cdr3_nt: TGTGCCAGTGTTAAAAGGACAGGTTACAATTCACCCCTCCACTTT; d_call: TRBD1; j_call: TRBJ1-6; v_call: TRBV19
cdr3_aa: CASRSPGQGNEKLFF; cdr3_nt: TGTGCCAGCAGAAGCCCGGGACAGGGAAATGAAAAACTGTTTTTT; d_call: TRBD1; j_call: TRBJ1-4; v_call: TRBV6-5
cdr3_aa: CASSHTTGARRTF; cdr3_nt: TGTGCCAGCAGCCATACCACAGGGGCCAGACGCACCTTC; d_call: TRBD1; j_call: TRBJ1-2; v_call: TRBV3-1/TRBV3-2